This TCR beta chain is from a study of CD8+ T cells in alopecia areata. Study-level findings and limits: Lesional scalp displayed greater clonality than normal scalp, most notably in alopecia totalis/universalis.

As regards this clone: Its antigen is not known.

This CDR3 has 12 residues. The germline V and J ends were trimmed by 5 bases and 5 bases, with 9 bases remaining between them. Germline values: CDR1 SGHVS, CDR2 FNYEAQ. RNA extraction and reverse transcription yielded cDNA as sequencing template. Libraries were prepared by immunoSEQ multiplex PCR; TCRdb keeps only in-frame clonotypes and omits some of them. The sample consists of 160,000 or so clones, approximately 65% of them appearing once. Treatment noted: oral pan-JAK inhibitor, 5-10 mg twice daily. The chain employs TRBV7-6 and TRBJ1-1; D is perhaps TRBD1 (5 bases). The sequence came from a human donor with alopecia areata. Sequencing was performed on CD4+ T cells sorted from blood, taken at week 4, from a patient treated with tofacitinib. The CDR3 DNA reads TGTGCCAGCAGCCAGGGTGGGACTGAAGCTTTCTTT. This gives the protein CASSQGGTEAFF.